This T cell receptor (beta chain) comes out of a study of TIL therapy for anti-PD-1-resistant metastatic lung cancer. Across the study: Tumors were harvested before any PD-1/PD-L1 blockade. Study-wide points: Infused TIL clonotypes partially replaced the baseline blood repertoire, then decayed over months. The cohort had more treatment-naive, never-smoker and oncogene-addicted patients than typical.

Looked up from germline, CDR1 is SGHRS and CDR2 is YFSETQ. V shed 5 bases and J 6 bases; nucleotides not matched to a gene: 12. CDR3 length: 16 amino acids. Time point given: pre-treatment sample, taken before nivolumab and TIL therapy. A remark on this clone: Its antigen remains unknown.

The immunoSEQ assay was v3. Repertoires were generated with immunoSEQ multiplex PCR, while TCRdb's copy carries only in-frame clones and drops some. The sample consists of about 60,000 clones, 69% of them appearing once. This chain connects TRBV5-1 to TRBJ2-1, with 9 bases identical to TRBD2. The sample consisted of blood, taken at baseline. The clonotype was recovered from a person between 25 and 79 years old with non-small cell lung cancer. CDR3 sequence reads: CASSIGSGSPSNEQFF. CDR3 sequence (DNA): TGCGCCAGCAGTATTGGTAGCGGGAGCCCAAGCAATGAGCAGTTCTTC.